Listed below are T cell receptor beta chains from one sample, sequenced in a study of blood T cell repertoires in COVID-19. Sequenced by immunoSEQ multiplex PCR; TCRdb stores in-frame clones only, minus some. This sample carries approximately 210,000 clones, 70% to 90% of them seen once, and the ten largest clones take approximately 0.69%. Sequencing input: peripheral blood. Source of these receptors: a man aged 40-55 years with acute or convalescent COVID-19. CDR3s include the opening cysteine and the closing phenylalanine or tryptophan. The D gene is left open where the match is weak. Only some rows state a clone size, as once, few, many or a class for expanded clones.

j_gene: TRBJ2-7
v_gene: TRBV9
d_gene: TRBD2
abundance: NA
CDR3nt: TGTGCCAGCAGCGTAGCTCCGGTAGCGGGGGGAATCTACGAGCAGTACTTC
CDR3aa: CASSVAPVAGGIYEQYF

j_gene: TRBJ2-7
v_gene: TRBV5-1
d_gene: NA
abundance: once
CDR3nt: TGCGCCAGCAGCTTGGAGGGGATTAAGCAGTACTTC
CDR3aa: CASSLEGIKQYF

j_gene: TRBJ2-7
v_gene: TRBV18
d_gene: TRBD1
abundance: once
CDR3nt: TGTGCCAGCTCGGGTGGGACAGTTCGTCGGGCCTACGAGCAGTACTTC
CDR3aa: CASSGGTVRRAYEQYF

j_gene: TRBJ1-6
v_gene: TRBV6-5
d_gene: NA
abundance: NA
CDR3nt: TGTGCCAGCGGGACATCGAGCTCCTATAATTCACCCCTCCACTTT
CDR3aa: CASGTSSSYNSPLHF

j_gene: TRBJ2-1
v_gene: TRBV5-4
d_gene: NA
abundance: NA
CDR3nt: TGTGCCAGCAGCTTGACGGAGGGCAATGAGCAGTTCTTC
CDR3aa: CASSLTEGNEQFF

j_gene: TRBJ1-5
v_gene: TRBV19
d_gene: TRBD1
abundance: NA
CDR3nt: TGTGCCAGTAGTATCTTGGGGACAGGGGGTAGCAATCAGCCCCAGCATTTT
CDR3aa: CASSILGTGGSNQPQHF

j_gene: TRBJ1-2
v_gene: TRBV5-6
d_gene: TRBD1
abundance: NA
CDR3nt: TGTGCCAGCAGCTTACGGACAGGGCGGGGTGGCTACACCTTC
CDR3aa: CASSLRTGRGGYTF

j_gene: TRBJ1-2
v_gene: TRBV6-2/TRBV6-3
d_gene: TRBD1
abundance: NA
CDR3nt: TGTGCCAGCAGTTATGGCAGGGGGCGAGTCTACACCTTC
CDR3aa: CASSYGRGRVYTF

j_gene: TRBJ1-2
v_gene: TRBV10-1
d_gene: NA
abundance: NA
CDR3nt: TGCGCCAGCAACACTCCGAGGAACTATGGCTACACCTTC
CDR3aa: CASNTPRNYGYTF

j_gene: TRBJ1-3
v_gene: TRBV7-8
d_gene: TRBD1
abundance: NA
CDR3nt: TGTGCCAGCAGCATCGGGACAGACCTCTCTGGAAACACCATATATTTT
CDR3aa: CASSIGTDLSGNTIYF

j_gene: TRBJ2-7
v_gene: TRBV7-9
d_gene: TRBD2
abundance: NA
CDR3nt: TGTGCCAGCAGCTTTGCGGGAGTGACCTACGAGCAGTACTTC
CDR3aa: CASSFAGVTYEQYF

j_gene: TRBJ2-7
v_gene: TRBV2
d_gene: NA
abundance: NA
CDR3nt: TGTGCCAGCAAGAGTAACTACGAGCAGTACTTC
CDR3aa: CASKSNYEQYF

j_gene: TRBJ2-7
v_gene: TRBV6-5
d_gene: NA
abundance: NA
CDR3nt: TGTGCCAGCAGCCCCTCCCACCTCGGTACCTACGAGCAGTACTTC
CDR3aa: CASSPSHLGTYEQYF

j_gene: TRBJ2-7
v_gene: TRBV6-6
d_gene: TRBD2
abundance: NA
CDR3nt: TGTGCCAGCACCCAATCAACTAGCGGGAGGCTATACGAGCAGTACTTC
CDR3aa: CASTQSTSGRLYEQYF

j_gene: TRBJ2-3
v_gene: TRBV4-3
d_gene: TRBD2
abundance: NA
CDR3nt: TGCGCCAGCAGCCGAACTAGCGGGCTGCTTGATACGCAGTATTTT
CDR3aa: CASSRTSGLLDTQYF

j_gene: TRBJ1-2
v_gene: TRBV27
d_gene: TRBD1
abundance: NA
CDR3nt: TGTGCCAGCAGCAACAGGGGTTGGGGCTATGGCTACACCTTC
CDR3aa: CASSNRGWGYGYTF

j_gene: TRBJ2-3
v_gene: TRBV24-1
d_gene: TRBD1
abundance: once
CDR3nt: TGTGCCACCAGTGACACAGGGGGGAGCACAGATACGCAGTATTTT
CDR3aa: CATSDTGGSTDTQYF

j_gene: TRBJ2-2
v_gene: TRBV10-1
d_gene: NA
abundance: NA
CDR3nt: TGCGCCAGCAGTGAGAAGAGGCAGGGACTTTGGAACACCGGGGAGCTGTTTTTT
CDR3aa: CASSEKRQGLWNTGELFF

j_gene: TRBJ2-7
v_gene: TRBV10-2
d_gene: NA
abundance: NA
CDR3nt: TGCGCCAGCATGCTGAGTTCCGAGCAGTACTTC
CDR3aa: CASMLSSEQYF

j_gene: TRBJ2-1
v_gene: TRBV27
d_gene: TRBD2
abundance: NA
CDR3nt: TGTGCCAGCAGTCCCTATAGCGGGAGTTACAATGAGCAGTTCTTC
CDR3aa: CASSPYSGSYNEQFF

j_gene: TRBJ2-7
v_gene: TRBV6-2/TRBV6-3
d_gene: TRBD1
abundance: NA
CDR3nt: TGTGCCAGCAGTTACTTGGACAGGGGTCCCTACGAGCAGTACTTC
CDR3aa: CASSYLDRGPYEQYF

j_gene: TRBJ1-2
v_gene: TRBV3-1/TRBV3-2
d_gene: NA
abundance: NA
CDR3nt: TGTGCCAGCAGCCAAGTGAGACAGTCTGGCTACACCTTC
CDR3aa: CASSQVRQSGYTF

j_gene: TRBJ1-1
v_gene: TRBV6-6
d_gene: TRBD1
abundance: NA
CDR3nt: TGTGCCAGCAGTTACAGCCAGGGGGCGCCTACTGAAGCTTTCTTT
CDR3aa: CASSYSQGAPTEAFF

j_gene: TRBJ1-5
v_gene: TRBV6-5
d_gene: TRBD1
abundance: NA
CDR3nt: TGTGCCAGCAGTACGGGACAGTATCAGCCCCAGCATTTT
CDR3aa: CASSTGQYQPQHF

j_gene: TRBJ2-1
v_gene: TRBV4-3
d_gene: NA
abundance: NA
CDR3nt: TGCGCCAGCAGCCAAGAGAAATTGGTCGGGAGTTACAATGAGCAGTTCTTC
CDR3aa: CASSQEKLVGSYNEQFF

j_gene: TRBJ2-7
v_gene: TRBV5-6
d_gene: TRBD2
abundance: NA
CDR3nt: TGTGCCAGCAGCTTGAACCCAGGTAGCGGGATGAGTTCCTACGAGCAGTACTTC
CDR3aa: CASSLNPGSGMSSYEQYF

j_gene: TRBJ1-1
v_gene: TRBV2
d_gene: TRBD1
abundance: NA
CDR3nt: TGTGCCAGCAGTGGGACTAAGGGAGGAAAAGGGGACAGGGATGGAGCTTTCTTT
CDR3aa: CASSGTKGGKGDRDGAFF

j_gene: TRBJ2-1
v_gene: TRBV29-1
d_gene: TRBD2
abundance: NA
CDR3nt: TGCAGCGTTGAAGGCCAGCTAGCGGCTTACAATGAGCAGTTCTTC
CDR3aa: CSVEGQLAAYNEQFF

j_gene: TRBJ2-5
v_gene: TRBV6-5
d_gene: TRBD2
abundance: once
CDR3nt: TGTGCCACTTTAGCGGGGGGACCTCAAGAGACCCAGTACTTC
CDR3aa: CATLAGGPQETQYF

j_gene: TRBJ2-7
v_gene: TRBV11-2
d_gene: TRBD1
abundance: once
CDR3nt: TGTGCCAGCAGCGTGGCCGGGACAGGGTACGAGCAGTACTTC
CDR3aa: CASSVAGTGYEQYF

j_gene: TRBJ2-1
v_gene: TRBV11-2
d_gene: TRBD2
abundance: NA
CDR3nt: TGTGCCAGCGCTAGCGGGGTAAACAATGAGCAGTTCTTC
CDR3aa: CASASGVNNEQFF

j_gene: TRBJ2-1
v_gene: TRBV11-2
d_gene: NA
abundance: NA
CDR3nt: TGTGCCAGCAGCCCCTCTTTGGAGCAGTTCTTC
CDR3aa: CASSPSLEQFF

j_gene: TRBJ2-7
v_gene: TRBV30
d_gene: NA
abundance: NA
CDR3nt: TGTGCCGTCCGATCAGGATACGAGCAGTACTTC
CDR3aa: CAVRSGYEQYF

j_gene: TRBJ2-1
v_gene: TRBV30
d_gene: TRBD2
abundance: NA
CDR3nt: TGTGCCTGGAGTACGGGACTAGCCCACAATGAGCAGTTCTTC
CDR3aa: CAWSTGLAHNEQFF

j_gene: TRBJ1-6
v_gene: TRBV18
d_gene: NA
abundance: NA
CDR3nt: TGTGCCAGCTCACTCGGAAGGGAGGGGATTTCACCCCTCCACTTT
CDR3aa: CASSLGREGISPLHF